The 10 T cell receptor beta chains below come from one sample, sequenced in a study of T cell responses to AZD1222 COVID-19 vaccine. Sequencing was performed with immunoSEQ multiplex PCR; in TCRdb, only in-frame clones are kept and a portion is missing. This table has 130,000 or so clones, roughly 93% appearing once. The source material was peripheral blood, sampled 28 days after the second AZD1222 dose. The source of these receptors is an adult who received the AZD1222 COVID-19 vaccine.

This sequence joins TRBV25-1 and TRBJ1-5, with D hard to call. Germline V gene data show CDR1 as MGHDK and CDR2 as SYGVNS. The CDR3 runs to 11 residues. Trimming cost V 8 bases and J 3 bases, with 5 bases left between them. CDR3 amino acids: CASGVNQPQHF. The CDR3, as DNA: TGTGCCAGCGGAGTCAATCAGCCCCAGCATTTT.

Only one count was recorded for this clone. The CDR3 DNA reads as TGCGCCAGCAGCTTGATGGGGCGCGAGGCTGAAGCTTTCTTT. This gives the protein CASSLMGREAEAFF. The chain joins TRBV5-1 to TRBJ1-1, with a weak D call TRBD1 (5 bases). Trimming shortened V by 1 base and J by 6 bases, and 13 bases separated the two germline ends. Germline assignment: CDR1 SGHRS and CDR2 YFSETQ. This CDR3 contains 14 residues.

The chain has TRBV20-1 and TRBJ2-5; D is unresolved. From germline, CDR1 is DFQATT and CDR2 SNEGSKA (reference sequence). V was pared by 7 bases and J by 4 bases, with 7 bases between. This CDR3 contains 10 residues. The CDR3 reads CSVAAETQYF. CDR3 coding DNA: TGCAGTGTTGCGGCAGAGACCCAGTACTTC.

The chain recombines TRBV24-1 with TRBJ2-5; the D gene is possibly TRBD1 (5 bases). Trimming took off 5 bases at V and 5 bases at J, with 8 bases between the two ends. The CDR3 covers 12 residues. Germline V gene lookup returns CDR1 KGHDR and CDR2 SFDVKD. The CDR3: CATSANRETQYF. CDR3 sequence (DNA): TGTGCCACCAGTGCCAACAGGGAGACCCAGTACTTC.

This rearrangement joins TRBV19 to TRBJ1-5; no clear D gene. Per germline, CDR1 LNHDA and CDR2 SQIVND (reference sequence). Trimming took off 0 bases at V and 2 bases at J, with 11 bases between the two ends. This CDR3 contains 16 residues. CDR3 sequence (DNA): TGTGCCAGTAGTATAGAGAGGGTAAGGGGCAATCAGCCCCAGCATTTT. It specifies CASSIERVRGNQPQHF.

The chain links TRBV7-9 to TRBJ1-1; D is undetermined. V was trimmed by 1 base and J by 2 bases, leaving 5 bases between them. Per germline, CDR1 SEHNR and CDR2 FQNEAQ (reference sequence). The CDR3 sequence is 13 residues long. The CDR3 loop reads CASSLVANTEAFF. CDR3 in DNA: TGTGCCAGCAGCTTAGTGGCCAACACTGAAGCTTTCTTT.

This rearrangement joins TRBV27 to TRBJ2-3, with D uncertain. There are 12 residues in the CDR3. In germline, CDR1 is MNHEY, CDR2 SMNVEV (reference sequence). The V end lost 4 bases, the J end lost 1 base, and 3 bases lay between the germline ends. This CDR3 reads CASSSRTDTQYF. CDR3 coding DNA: TGTGCCAGCAGTTCCCGCACAGATACGCAGTATTTT.

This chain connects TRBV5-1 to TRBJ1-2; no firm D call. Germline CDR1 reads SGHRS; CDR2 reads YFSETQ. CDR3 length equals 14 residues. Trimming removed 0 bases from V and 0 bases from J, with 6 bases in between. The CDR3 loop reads CASSLGSSNYGYTF. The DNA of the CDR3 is TGCGCCAGCAGCTTGGGATCCTCTAACTATGGCTACACCTTC.

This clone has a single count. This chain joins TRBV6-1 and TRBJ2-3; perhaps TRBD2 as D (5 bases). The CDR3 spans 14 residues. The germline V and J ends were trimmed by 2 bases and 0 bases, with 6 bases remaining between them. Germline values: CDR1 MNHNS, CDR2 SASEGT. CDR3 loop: CASSEQRSTDTQYF. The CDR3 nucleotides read TGTGCCAGCAGTGAACAGCGGAGCACAGATACGCAGTATTTT.

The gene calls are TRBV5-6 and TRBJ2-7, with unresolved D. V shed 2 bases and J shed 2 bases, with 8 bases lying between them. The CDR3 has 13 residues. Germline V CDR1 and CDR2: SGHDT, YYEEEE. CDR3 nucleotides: TGTGCCAGCAGCTTACGGCAGCCCTACGAGCAGTACTTC. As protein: CASSLRQPYEQYF.